The entry below describes one T cell receptor (beta chain). The antigen remains undetermined. The data derive from a study of OX40 agonist ivuxolimab in advanced cancers. Across the whole study: Patients were infused with ivuxolimab every 2 weeks at 0.01 to 10 mg/kg. Study results and limitations: Still undetermined is the antigen specificity of the expanded peripheral T cells. More expanded clones were found, on average, in CD8+ than in CD4+ T cells.

Trimming left V 5 bases short and J 1 base short, with 13 bases between. This CDR3 is 15 amino acids long. Germline CDR1 SGHTS, CDR2 YDEGEE. Clones were sequenced by immunoSEQ multiplex PCR, and TCRdb holds only the in-frame ones, with some missing. The table has 60,000 to 90,000 clones, 84% seen once. Autoimmune disease history or systemic immunosuppression excluded patients. This specimen was CD4+ or CD8+ T cells sorted from blood, taken in a trial of the OX40 agonist ivuxolimab. The TCR sequence derives from an adult with an advanced solid tumor such as melanoma, head and neck, liver or kidney cancer. The chain has TRBV5-8 and TRBJ1-5; D is ambiguous. As DNA, the CDR3 is TGTGCCAGCAGGACACAATTTTCGAGCAATCAGCCCCAGCATTTT. It translates to CASRTQFSSNQPQHF. Variable domain in full (rest from reference TRBV5-8 and TRBJ1-5): EAGVTQSPTHLIKTRGQQATLRCSPISGHTSVYWYQQALGLGLQFLLWYDEGEERNRGNFPPRFSGRQFPNYSSELNVNALELEDSALYLCASRTQFSSNQPQHFGDGTRLSIL.